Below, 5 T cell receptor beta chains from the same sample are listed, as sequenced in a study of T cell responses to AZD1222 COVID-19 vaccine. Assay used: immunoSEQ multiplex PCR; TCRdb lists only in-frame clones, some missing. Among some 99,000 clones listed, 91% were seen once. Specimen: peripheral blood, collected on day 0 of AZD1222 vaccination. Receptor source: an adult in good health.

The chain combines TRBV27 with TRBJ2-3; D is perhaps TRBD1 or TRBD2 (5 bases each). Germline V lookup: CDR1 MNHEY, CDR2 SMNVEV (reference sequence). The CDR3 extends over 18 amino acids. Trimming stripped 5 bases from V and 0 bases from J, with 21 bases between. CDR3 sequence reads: CASSPSTGTTYSTDTQYF. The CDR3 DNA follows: TGTGCCAGCAGTCCAAGCACCGGGACGACCTATAGCACAGATACGCAGTATTTT.

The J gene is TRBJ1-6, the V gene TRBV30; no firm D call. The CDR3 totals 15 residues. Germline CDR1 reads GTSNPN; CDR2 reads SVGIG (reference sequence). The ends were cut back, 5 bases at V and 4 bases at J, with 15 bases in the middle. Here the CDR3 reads CAWAERSAYNSPLHF. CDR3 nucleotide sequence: TGTGCCTGGGCTGAGAGATCCGCTTATAATTCACCCCTCCACTTT.

The CDR3 coding sequence is TGCAGCGCCTCTTCCACGGACCTCAATCAGCCCCAGCATTTT. It is translated as CSASSTDLNQPQHF. The V gene is TRBV29-1, the J gene TRBJ1-5; no clear D gene. CDR1 SQVTM and CDR2 ANQGSEA come from the germline V gene. With 7 bases removed from V and 3 bases from J, the gap between germline ends came to 16 bases. The CDR3 covers 14 residues. The variable domain in full, with the rest retrieved from reference TRBV29-1 and TRBJ1-5, is SAVISQKPSRDICQRGTSLTIQCQVDSQVTMMFWYRQQPGQSLTLIATANQGSEATYESGFVIDKFPISRPNLTFSTLTVSNMSPEDSSIYLCSASSTDLNQPQHFGDGTRLSIL.

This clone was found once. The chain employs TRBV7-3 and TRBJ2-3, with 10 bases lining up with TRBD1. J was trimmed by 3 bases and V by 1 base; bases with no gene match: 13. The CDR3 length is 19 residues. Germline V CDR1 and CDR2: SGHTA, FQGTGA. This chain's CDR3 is CASSLSRTGQGSWTDTQYF. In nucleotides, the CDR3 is TGTGCCAGCAGCTTAAGTCGGACGGGACAGGGGTCGTGGACAGATACGCAGTATTTT.

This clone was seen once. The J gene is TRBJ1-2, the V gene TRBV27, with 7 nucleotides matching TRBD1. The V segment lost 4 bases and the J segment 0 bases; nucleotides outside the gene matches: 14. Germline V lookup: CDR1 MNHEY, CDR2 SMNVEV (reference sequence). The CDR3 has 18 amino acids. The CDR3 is CASSSPGQAGVSNYGYTF. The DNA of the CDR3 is TGTGCCAGCAGTTCACCCGGACAGGCGGGGGTTTCTAACTATGGCTACACCTTC.